The 23 T cell receptor beta chains below all came from one sample that was sequenced in a study of T cell responses to AZD1222 COVID-19 vaccine. The data were produced by immunoSEQ multiplex PCR, yet TCRdb's version contains in-frame clones alone and is incomplete. The repertoire holds more than 85,000 clones, with around 87% as singletons. Sequenced here: peripheral blood, sampled on day 0 of AZD1222 vaccination. The receptors derive from an adult in good health.

V gene TRBV19 combines with J gene TRBJ1-1, with unresolved D. This CDR3 is 14 amino acids long. Germline V gene sequence: CDR1 LNHDA, CDR2 SQIVND (reference sequence). Trimming pared 0 bases from V and 4 bases from J, leaving 9 bases between. This CDR3 reads CASSIDPLTTEAFF. The CDR3 DNA reads as TGTGCCAGTAGTATAGATCCCCTGACCACTGAAGCTTTCTTT.

The chain is built from TRBV6-2 or TRBV6-3 and TRBJ2-7, with D tentatively TRBD1 (5 bases). Germline V gene lookup returns CDR1 MNHEY and CDR2 SVGEGT. The CDR3 contains 15 residues. Trimming pared 5 bases from V and 2 bases from J, leaving 16 bases between. The CDR3 loop is CASSDPYGQAYEQYF. The DNA for the CDR3 is TGTGCCAGCAGTGACCCTTACGGACAAGCCTACGAGCAGTACTTC.

The genes are TRBV10-3 and TRBJ2-1; D tentatively reads TRBD1 or TRBD2 (5 bases each). V lost 4 bases and J 2 bases, leaving 9 bases between the germline ends. CDR3 length equals 14 residues. Germline V gene data show CDR1 as ENHRY and CDR2 as SYGVKD. CDR3 loop: CAISAQGAYNEQFF. The CDR3 DNA sequence: TGTGCCATCAGTGCGCAGGGAGCCTACAATGAGCAGTTCTTC.

The rearrangement joins TRBV6-2 or TRBV6-3 to TRBJ1-4; D gene uncertain. This CDR3 is 14 amino acids long. Germline loops: CDR1 MNHEY, CDR2 SVGEGT. The germline V and J ends were trimmed by 5 bases and 8 bases, with 15 bases remaining between them. The CDR3 DNA is TGTGCCAGCAGTAACCAAAGGACGGGCGAAAAACTGTTTTTT. This gives the protein CASSNQRTGEKLFF.

The rearrangement joins TRBV6-5 to TRBJ1-1; D unresolved. Germline V CDR1 and CDR2: MNHEY, SVGAGI. This CDR3 spans 13 amino acids. Trimming pared 8 bases from V and 1 base from J, leaving 11 bases between. The CDR3 here is CASGNGRNTEAFF. The CDR3, as DNA: TGTGCCAGCGGAAACGGGAGGAACACTGAAGCTTTCTTT.

The CDR3 DNA follows: TGTGCCAGCAGCCATCGGGGACTTAACACTGAAGCTTTCTTT. Translation gives CASSHRGLNTEAFF. The chain recombines TRBV3-1 (or the pseudogene TRBV3-2) with TRBJ1-1; weak D call: TRBD1 (5 bases). Germline V gene sequence: CDR1 LGHDT, CDR2 YNNKEL (reference sequence). The CDR3 covers 14 residues. Trimming removed 3 bases at V and 2 bases at J, with 10 bases between.

The rearrangement joins TRBV29-1 to TRBJ2-2; D remains ambiguous. This CDR3 spans 14 amino acids. The germline V gene has CDR1 SQVTM and CDR2 ANQGSEA. V dropped 4 bases and J dropped 1 base, with 10 bases sitting between them. DNA of the CDR3: TGCAGCGTTGGGGCCAGCCTGAACACCGGGGAGCTGTTTTTT. Amino acid sequence: CSVGASLNTGELFF.

The rearrangement joins TRBV5-1 to TRBJ2-5; no definite D call. The germline V gene has CDR1 SGHRS and CDR2 YFSETQ. Trimming removed 7 bases from V and 5 bases from J, with 6 bases in between. The CDR3 contains 10 residues. CDR3 DNA sequence: TGCGCCAGCTCCGGGGAGACCCAGTACTTC. Encoded protein: CASSGETQYF.

V is TRBV11-3 and J is TRBJ1-2; a weak D match, TRBD1 (6 bases). The germline V and J ends were trimmed by 5 bases and 8 bases, with 18 bases remaining between them. CDR1 and CDR2 from the germline V gene are SGHNT and YENEEA. The CDR3 runs to 14 residues. The DNA of the CDR3 is TGTGCCAGCAGCCTCCGCCCGCTGAGGGGGGGCTACACCTTC. Translating gives CASSLRPLRGGYTF.

In its sample, this clone was seen once. CDR3 amino acids: CASSLGGGGTYSPLHF. CDR3 nucleotides: TGTGCCAGCAGCTTAGGGGGGGGAGGGACGTATTCACCCCTCCACTTT. The chain uses TRBV7-9 and TRBJ1-6, with TRBD1 as a possible D gene (5 bases). V was clipped by 1 base and J by 8 bases, with 15 bases between them. From germline, CDR1 is SEHNR and CDR2 FQNEAQ (reference sequence). The CDR3 length is 16 residues.

The genes are TRBV29-1 and TRBJ2-1; 8 nucleotides align to TRBD2. This CDR3 spans 15 amino acids. Germline loops: CDR1 SQVTM, CDR2 ANQGSEA. The J segment lost 9 bases and the V segment lost 0 bases, leaving 10 bases of the junction unmatched. CDR3 coding DNA: TGCAGCGTTGAAGATCGAAGCGGGAGTCCCGGTGAGCAGTTCTTC. This sequence encodes CSVEDRSGSPGEQFF.

The chain combines TRBV9 with TRBJ1-1, with 7 bases identical to TRBD1. V gave up 7 bases and J gave up 4 bases; unmatched junction bases: 10. Germline CDR1 SGDLS, CDR2 YYNGEE. The CDR3 extends over 14 amino acids. Here the CDR3 reads CASSQGGWGTEAFF. The CDR3 nucleotides read TGTGCCAGCTCCCAGGGGGGTTGGGGCACTGAAGCTTTCTTT. Supplemented by reference TRBV9 and TRBJ1-1, the full variable domain reads DSGVTQTPKHLITATGQRVTLRCSPRSGDLSVYWYQQSLDQGLQFLIQYYNGEERAKGNILERFSAQQFPDLHSELNLSSLELGDSALYFCASSQGGWGTEAFFGQGTRLTVV.

The chain uses TRBV7-9 and TRBJ2-5, with TRBD1 matching 7 bases. After removal of 5 bases from V and 0 bases from J, the junction contained 0 bases not matched to a gene. The CDR3 is made up of 13 amino acids. Germline assignment: CDR1 SEHNR and CDR2 FQNEAQ (reference sequence). CDR3 sequence reads: CASSDRDQETQYF. CDR3 DNA sequence: TGTGCCAGCAGCGACAGGGACCAAGAGACCCAGTACTTC.

The V gene is TRBV19, the J gene TRBJ2-4; perhaps TRBD1 as D (5 bases). The CDR3 extends over 10 amino acids. CDR1 is LNHDA, CDR2 SQIVND, per germline (reference sequence). The germline V and J ends were trimmed by 6 bases and 15 bases, with 12 bases remaining between them. In nucleotides, the CDR3 is TGTGCCAGTAGGGGGCAGGCCTGGTACTTC. This sequence encodes CASRGQAWYF.

The table lists this clone with a count of one. CDR3 nucleotide sequence: TGTGCCAGCAGTTTGCTCTACGGGACAGGGGATTACGAGCAGTACTTC. Translation gives CASSLLYGTGDYEQYF. The gene calls are TRBV27 and TRBJ2-7, with 10 bases lining up with TRBD1. The trim removed 3 bases at V and 4 bases at J, leaving 9 bases unmatched. This CDR3 spans 16 amino acids. In germline, CDR1 is MNHEY, CDR2 SMNVEV (reference sequence).

This clone was seen just once. The chain combines TRBV6-1 with TRBJ1-2; TRBD1 might be the D (6 bases). This CDR3 has 17 amino acids. V was clipped by 0 bases and J by 0 bases, with 14 bases between them. CDR1 is MNHNS and CDR2 is SASEGT in the germline V gene. The CDR3 DNA reads as TGTGCCAGCAGTGAAGCGATCAACAGGGCCGCTAACTATGGCTACACCTTC. The encoded protein is CASSEAINRAANYGYTF.

This chain links TRBV11-2 with TRBJ2-7, with 12 bases lining up with TRBD2. This CDR3 contains 17 residues. J lost 4 bases, V lost 4 bases, and 11 bases had no gene match. The germline V gene has CDR1 SGHAT and CDR2 FQNNGV. DNA of the CDR3: TGTGCCAGCAGCTCCACCAACGGACTAGCGGGATGGTACGAGCAGTACTTC. Its protein product is CASSSTNGLAGWYEQYF.

The V gene is TRBV18, the J gene TRBJ1-1, with no clear D. This CDR3 is 14 amino acids long. The germline V gene has CDR1 KGHSH and CDR2 LQKENI. Trimming pared 4 bases from V and 2 bases from J, leaving 11 bases between. DNA for the CDR3: TGTGCCAGCTCACAGAGCTCAGCTAACACTGAAGCTTTCTTT. Protein sequence: CASSQSSANTEAFF.

Regarding this clone: The same CDR3 can be traced to other DNA sequences in this sample. The chain employs TRBV3-1 (or the pseudogene TRBV3-2) and TRBJ1-5; D not resolved. Germline-derived CDR1 and CDR2 are LGHDT and YNNKEL (reference sequence). Trimming left V 0 bases short and J 5 bases short, with 5 bases between. The CDR3 has 13 amino acids. The DNA for the CDR3 is TGTGCCAGCAGCCAAGATTTGGATCAGCCCCAGCATTTT. This codes for CASSQDLDQPQHF.

J is TRBJ2-7 and V is TRBV2; 7 bases align to TRBD1. The V and J ends lost 2 bases and 4 bases, in that order; junction bases with no gene match: 5. Germline values: CDR1 SNHLY, CDR2 FYNNEI. This CDR3 has 14 residues. The CDR3 spells CASSEQGDRYEQYF. DNA for the CDR3: TGTGCCAGCAGTGAACAGGGGGACCGGTACGAGCAGTACTTC.

The chain recombines TRBV18 with TRBJ2-1; D remains ambiguous. In germline, CDR1 is KGHSH, CDR2 LQKENI. V shed 4 bases and J shed 0 bases, with 4 bases lying between them. There are 13 residues in the CDR3. The CDR3: CASSQSSYNEQFF. The DNA of the CDR3 is TGTGCCAGCTCACAAAGCTCCTACAATGAGCAGTTCTTC.

The rearrangement links TRBV11-2 to TRBJ2-5; 8 bases map to TRBD2. The CDR3 is made up of 14 amino acids. Germline CDR1 is SGHAT and CDR2 is FQNNGV. V lost 5 bases to trimming and J lost 5 bases; unmatched junction nucleotides: 7. The CDR3 reads CASSPRLAGETQYF. CDR3 sequence (DNA): TGTGCCAGCAGCCCCAGATTAGCGGGGGAGACCCAGTACTTC. Full variable domain (missing parts from reference TRBV11-2 and TRBJ2-5): EAGVAQSPRYKIIEKRQSVAFWCNPISGHATLYWYQQILGQGPKLLIQFQNNGVVDDSQLPKDRFSAERLKGVDSTLKIQPAKLEDSAVYLCASSPRLAGETQYFGPGTRLLVL.

The V gene is TRBV5-1, the J gene TRBJ2-3, with 12 nucleotides matching TRBD2. The CDR3 contains 20 residues. Germline trimming cut 4 bases from V and 0 bases from J; bases unmatched to any gene: 15. Germline V gene lookup returns CDR1 SGHRS and CDR2 YFSETQ. The DNA of the CDR3 is TGCGCCAGCAGCCCCTCGACTAGCGGGGGTTCCCCCGCTAGCACAGATACGCAGTATTTT. Translated, it gives CASSPSTSGGSPASTDTQYF.